The clone carrying this T cell receptor beta chain was counted between two and nine times. The antigen is not known. One junction end does not reproduce the germline sequence, and a read error may be involved. Whole-study results and caveats: Tumor Treg TCRs overlapped most with tumor naive CD4+ cells. In terms of TCR gene usage, tumor memory CD4+ T cells clustered together with blood and lymph node memory CD4+ cells, as well as with lymph node naive CD4+ cells.

CDR1 is SGHTA, CDR2 FQGNSA, per germline. The CDR3 is made up of 15 amino acids. TCRdb recomputed calls from the 5' RACE reads with MiXCR, one row per CDR3 protein. The table shows over 55,000 distinct CDR3 sequences, with under 35% occurring only once. This rearrangement joins TRBV7-2 to TRBJ2-3, with D perhaps TRBD2 (5 bases). This receptor was taken from a female donor with breast cancer. Sequencing was performed on tumor-infiltrating naive CD4+ T cells sorted from the breast tumor. The subset was: naive CD4+ T cells, CD4+CD45RA+CD25-. The CDR3 sequence is CACSLGLDSLNTQYF. The CDR3 DNA follows: TGTGCCTGCAGCTTAGGTTTGGACTCCCTGAATACGCAGTATTTT.